These 3 T cell receptor beta chains came from one sample sequenced in a study of monozygotic twins with inflammatory bowel disease. TCRdb reprocessed the 5' RACE reads and stores each CDR3 protein as one record, lacking DNA. The listing contains approximately 160,000 distinct CDR3 sequences. What was sequenced was blood. These receptors all stem from a human donor with ulcerative colitis or Crohn's disease, or a healthy co-twin of an affected twin (not recorded which).

The V and J genes are TRBV3-1 and TRBJ1-1; checking the TCRdb D call of TRBD1 is not possible without DNA. This CDR3 spans 14 amino acids. Per the germline V gene, CDR1 is LGHDT and CDR2 is YNNKEL (reference sequence). CDR3 in amino acids: CASSPSGVSTEAFF.

The rearrangement uses TRBV12-3 or TRBV12-4 and TRBJ2-5. The CDR3 is 12 residues long. This CDR3 is CASSRSQETQYF.

This chain connects TRBV5-5 to TRBJ1-1; the D call of TRBD1 rests on TCRdb alone, since no DNA is present to check it. This CDR3 has 15 amino acids. In germline, CDR1 is SGHKS, CDR2 YYEKEE (reference sequence). CDR3 loop: CASSSRGQGVTEAFF.